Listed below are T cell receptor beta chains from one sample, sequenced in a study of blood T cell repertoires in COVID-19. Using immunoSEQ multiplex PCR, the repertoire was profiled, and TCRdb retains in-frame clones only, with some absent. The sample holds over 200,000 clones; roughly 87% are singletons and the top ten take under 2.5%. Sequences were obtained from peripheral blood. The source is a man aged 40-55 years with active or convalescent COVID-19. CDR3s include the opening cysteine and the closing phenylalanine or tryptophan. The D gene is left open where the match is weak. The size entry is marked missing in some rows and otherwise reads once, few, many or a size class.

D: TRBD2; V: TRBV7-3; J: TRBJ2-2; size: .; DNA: TGTGCCAGCAGCCTGACTAGCGGGGGGGCGAACACCGGGGAGCTGTTTTTT; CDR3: CASSLTSGGANTGELFF
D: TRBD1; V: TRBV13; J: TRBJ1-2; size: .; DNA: TGTGCCAGCAGCTCAACCGGGACAGCTAACTATGGCTACACCTTC; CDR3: CASSSTGTANYGYTF
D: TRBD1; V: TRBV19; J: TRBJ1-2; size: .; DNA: TGTGCCAGTAGTGCCACAGGGGGCGTCTATGGCTACACCTTC; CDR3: CASSATGGVYGYTF
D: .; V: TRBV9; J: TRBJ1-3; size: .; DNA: TGTGCCAGCAGCCTTAGACAGGCAGCTTCTATCAACACCATATATTTT; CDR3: CASSLRQAASINTIYF
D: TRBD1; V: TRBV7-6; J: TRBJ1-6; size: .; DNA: TGTGCCAGCAGCTTAGGGTCCCAGGGGGCGTATTCACCCCTCCACTTT; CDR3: CASSLGSQGAYSPLHF
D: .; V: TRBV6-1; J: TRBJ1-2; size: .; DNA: TGTGCCAGCAGTGAAGCGCCGTCACTCGGCTACACCTTC; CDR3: CASSEAPSLGYTF
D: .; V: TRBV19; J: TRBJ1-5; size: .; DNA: TGTGCCAGTAGTATAACAGGCCCAAATCAGCCCCAGCATTTT; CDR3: CASSITGPNQPQHF
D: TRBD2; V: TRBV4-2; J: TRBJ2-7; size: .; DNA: TGTGCCAGCAGCCAAACTAGCGGGGGAAACTCCTACGAGCAGTACTTC; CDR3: CASSQTSGGNSYEQYF
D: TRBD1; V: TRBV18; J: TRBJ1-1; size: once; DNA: TGTGCCAGCTCAATCTCTCCCGGGACAGAGAACACTGAAGCTTTCTTT; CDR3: CASSISPGTENTEAFF
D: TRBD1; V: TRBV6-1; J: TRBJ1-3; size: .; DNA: TGTGCCAGCAGTGAAATGGCAGGGGGCTTATCTGGAAACACCATATATTTT; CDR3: CASSEMAGGLSGNTIYF
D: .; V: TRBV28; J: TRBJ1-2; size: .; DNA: TGTGCCAGCAGTTTATCCCCAGGGGACTATGGCTACACCTTC; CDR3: CASSLSPGDYGYTF
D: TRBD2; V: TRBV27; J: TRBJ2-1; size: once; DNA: TGTGCCAGCAGTTTGGGGACTAGCGGGGTGTACAATGAGCAGTTCTTC; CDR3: CASSLGTSGVYNEQFF
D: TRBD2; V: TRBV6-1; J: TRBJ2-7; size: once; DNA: TGTGCCAGCAGTGATACTAGCGGGAGGCCTTTCCCCTACGAGCAGTACTTC; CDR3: CASSDTSGRPFPYEQYF
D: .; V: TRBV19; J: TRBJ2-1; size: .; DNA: TGTGCCAGTAGTATTGTGCGGGGTAACCCCTACAATGAGCAGTTCTTC; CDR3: CASSIVRGNPYNEQFF
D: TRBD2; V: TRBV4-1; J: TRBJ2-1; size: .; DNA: TGCGCCAGCAGCCAAGGACCGGGACTAGCGCAATACAATGAGCAGTTCTTC; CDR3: CASSQGPGLAQYNEQFF
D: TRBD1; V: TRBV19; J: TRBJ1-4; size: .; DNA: TGTGCCAGTAGCCCATATGACAGGGCGGCTAATGAAAAACTGTTTTTT; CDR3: CASSPYDRAANEKLFF
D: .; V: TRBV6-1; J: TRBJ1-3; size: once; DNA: TGTGCCAGCAGTGAAGATCGCAGGGCTAACACCATATATTTT; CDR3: CASSEDRRANTIYF
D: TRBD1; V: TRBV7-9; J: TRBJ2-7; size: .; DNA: TGTGCCAGCACCAAGACAGGGTACGAGCAGTACTTC; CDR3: CASTKTGYEQYF
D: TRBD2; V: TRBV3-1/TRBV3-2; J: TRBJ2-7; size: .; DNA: TGTGCCAGCAGCTTCGGGACTAGCGGGAGCGTTGGCGAGCAGTACTTC; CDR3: CASSFGTSGSVGEQYF
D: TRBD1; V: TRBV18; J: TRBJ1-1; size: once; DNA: TGTGCCAGCTCCCTCGGGGGGGCAGGGGGAGCTTTCTTT; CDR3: CASSLGGAGGAFF
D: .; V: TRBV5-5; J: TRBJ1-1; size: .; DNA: TGTGCCAGCAGCCCTTCCTCGACTATCTGGAACACTGAAGCTTTCTTT; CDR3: CASSPSSTIWNTEAFF
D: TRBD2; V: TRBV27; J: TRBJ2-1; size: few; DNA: TGTGCCAGCAGATTGGGGGGGGGCAATGAGCAGTTCTTC; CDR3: CASRLGGGNEQFF
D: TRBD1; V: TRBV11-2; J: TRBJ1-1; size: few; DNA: TGTGCCAGCAGCCCGGGACAGGGGTATAACACTGAAGCTTTCTTT; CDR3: CASSPGQGYNTEAFF
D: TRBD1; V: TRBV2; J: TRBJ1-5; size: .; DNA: TGTGCCAGCATGGGTGGACAGGGTAATCAGCCCCAGCATTTT; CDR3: CASMGGQGNQPQHF
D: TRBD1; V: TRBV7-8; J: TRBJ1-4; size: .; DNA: TGTGCCAGCAGCTTAGCCGGGACAGGGTGGGAAAAACTGTTTTTT; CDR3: CASSLAGTGWEKLFF
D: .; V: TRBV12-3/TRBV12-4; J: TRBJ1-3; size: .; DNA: TGTGCCAGCAGTTTATTGGAGAACACCATATATTTT; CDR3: CASSLLENTIYF
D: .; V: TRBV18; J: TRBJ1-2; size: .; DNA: TGTGCCAGCTCACCCACAGGGAACCCTTTTAACTATGGCTACACCTTC; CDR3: CASSPTGNPFNYGYTF
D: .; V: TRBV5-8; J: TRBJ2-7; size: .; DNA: TGTGCCAGCAGCTTGGAGGGGTACCCCGACTACGAGCAGTACTTC; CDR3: CASSLEGYPDYEQYF
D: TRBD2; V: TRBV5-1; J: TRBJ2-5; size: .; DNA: TGCGCCAGCACCAGCGGGGGGGCGGAGACCCAGTACTTC; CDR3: CASTSGGAETQYF
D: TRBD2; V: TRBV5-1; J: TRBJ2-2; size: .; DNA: TGCGCCAGCAGCTTTGCTAGCGGAAGTTCCGGGGAGCTGTTTTTT; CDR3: CASSFASGSSGELFF
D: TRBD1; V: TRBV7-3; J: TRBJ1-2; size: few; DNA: TGTGCCAGCAGTTTGTCCGGGACAGGGGGGTCTGGCTACACCTTC; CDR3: CASSLSGTGGSGYTF
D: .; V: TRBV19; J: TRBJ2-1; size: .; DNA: TGTGCCAGTAGTATAGACATCTCTAACCCCTACAATGAGCAGTTCTTC; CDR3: CASSIDISNPYNEQFF